A single sample is the source of the 7 T cell receptor beta chains below, sequenced in a study of chemoradiotherapy in HPV16-positive cancers. Repertoires were generated with immunoSEQ multiplex PCR, while TCRdb's copy carries only in-frame clones and drops some. The sample shows about 32,000 clones, approximately 88% of them seen only once. The sample here was blood, taken from a patient who underwent chemoradiotherapy. The receptor set was obtained from a human donor with HPV-associated anogenital cancer.

The chain uses TRBV5-4 and TRBJ2-5; the D gene is possibly TRBD2 (6 bases). The germline V gene has CDR1 SGHNT and CDR2 YYREEE (reference sequence). This CDR3 is built from 13 residues. V lost 2 bases to trimming and J lost 5 bases, with 10 bases between them. CDR3 sequence reads: CASSFRGSETQYF. CDR3 nucleotides: TGTGCCAGCAGCTTCCGGGGGTCGGAGACCCAGTACTTC. Using reference TRBV5-4 and TRBJ2-5 for the parts outside the CDR3, the full variable domain is ETGVTQSPTHLIKTRGQQVTLRCSSQSGHNTVSWYQQALGQGPQFIFQYYREEENGRGNFPPRFSGLQFPNYSSELNVNALELDDSALYLCASSFRGSETQYFGPGTRLLVL.

The CDR3 nucleotides read TGTGCCAGCAGTCCCGGGACTGGCGGCTACACCTTC. Its protein is CASSPGTGGYTF. This chain uses TRBV6-5 with TRBJ1-2, with a possible D match to TRBD1 (5 bases). The germline gives CDR1 MNHEY, CDR2 SVGAGI. V lost 5 bases, J lost 8 bases, and 12 bases lay in between. This CDR3 region has 12 residues.

The chain is built from TRBV6-5 and TRBJ2-1; TRBD2 agrees at 10 bases. This CDR3 region has 15 residues. Per the germline V gene, CDR1 is MNHEY and CDR2 is SVGAGI. The V and J ends lost 5 bases and 4 bases, in that order; junction bases with no gene match: 5. Written as DNA, the CDR3 is TGTGCCAGCAGTCCTAGCGGGAGTAATTACAATGAGCAGTTCTTC. It specifies CASSPSGSNYNEQFF.

The CDR3 here is CASSHTGRTEAFF. CDR3 in DNA: TGCGCCAGCAGCCACACAGGGAGGACTGAAGCTTTCTTT. The V and J genes are TRBV4-1 and TRBJ1-1; TRBD1 might be the D (6 bases). Trimming removed 3 bases from V and 5 bases from J, with 10 bases in between. The CDR3 consists of 13 residues. The germline V gene encodes CDR1 MGHRA and CDR2 YSYEKL.

This chain joins TRBV5-1 and TRBJ2-7, with a weak D call TRBD2 (6 bases). Trimming pared 4 bases from V and 0 bases from J, leaving 17 bases between. This CDR3 region has 16 residues. Germline-derived CDR1 and CDR2 are SGHRS and YFSETQ. The CDR3 nucleotides read TGCGCCAGCAGCCCAGATAGGGACTCCAGCTCCTACGAGCAGTACTTC. Its protein is CASSPDRDSSSYEQYF.

The chain links TRBV6-1 to TRBJ2-5; no definite D call. With 2 bases removed from V and 1 base from J, the gap between germline ends came to 8 bases. This CDR3 comprises 14 residues. From germline, CDR1 is MNHNS and CDR2 SASEGT. The CDR3 DNA reads as TGTGCCAGCAGTGAATACCCAACCCAAGAGACCCAGTACTTC. Protein: CASSEYPTQETQYF.

A single count supports this clone. The rearrangement uses TRBV27 and TRBJ1-6; 7 bases map to TRBD1. CDR1 is MNHEY and CDR2 is SMNVEV in the germline V gene (reference sequence). Trimming at V came to 6 bases and at J to 2 bases, leaving 7 bases not matched to a gene. The CDR3 sequence is 16 residues long. CDR3: CASSQDRAPYNSPLHF. CDR3 in DNA: TGTGCCAGCAGCCAAGACAGGGCCCCCTATAATTCACCCCTCCACTTT.